Following are 18 T cell receptor beta chains from one sample sequenced in a study of T cell responses to AZD1222 COVID-19 vaccine. The repertoire was sequenced with immunoSEQ multiplex PCR; TCRdb's copy has only in-frame clones and lacks some. There are 130,000 or so clones in the sample; approximately 90% occur only once, and 11% lies in the top ten. This material consisted of peripheral blood, taken on day 0 of MenACWY control vaccination. The receptors shown here come from an adult in good health.

V is TRBV5-4 and J is TRBJ1-2; D is unresolved. Germline values: CDR1 SGHNT, CDR2 YYREEE (reference sequence). The V end was cut by 1 base, the J end by 9 bases, with 10 bases between. The CDR3 runs to 12 residues. CDR3 DNA sequence: TGTGCCAGCAGCTTGTCGGTGAATAGCTACACCTTC. It specifies CASSLSVNSYTF. Drawing the rest from reference TRBV5-4 and TRBJ1-2, the complete variable domain is ETGVTQSPTHLIKTRGQQVTLRCSSQSGHNTVSWYQQALGQGPQFIFQYYREEENGRGNFPPRFSGLQFPNYSSELNVNALELDDSALYLCASSLSVNSYTFGSGTRLTVV.

The chain combines TRBV7-9 with TRBJ2-7; D tentatively reads TRBD1 or TRBD2 (6 bases each). This CDR3 has 13 amino acids. The V gene's germline CDR1 is SEHNR and CDR2 FQNEAQ (reference sequence). Trimming removed 11 bases from V and 0 bases from J, with 14 bases in between. CDR3 loop: CAWRRDNSYEQYF. Here the CDR3 DNA reads TGTGCCTGGAGGAGGGACAACTCCTACGAGCAGTACTTC.

This clone was seen a single time. The genes are TRBV5-1 and TRBJ1-1; D gene unclear. The CDR3 is 16 amino acids. Looked up from germline, CDR1 is SGHRS and CDR2 is YFSETQ. Trimming shortened V by 1 base and J by 0 bases, and 13 bases separated the two germline ends. The CDR3 sequence: CASSLNVRSLNTEAFF. CDR3 nucleotide sequence: TGCGCCAGCAGCTTGAATGTCCGGAGTTTGAACACTGAAGCTTTCTTT.

This clone was detected only a few times. The CDR3 spells CASSPVGAVPGNTIYF. The DNA for the CDR3 is TGTGCCAGTAGCCCGGTGGGGGCAGTCCCTGGAAACACCATATATTTT. The chain links TRBV19 to TRBJ1-3, with a tentative D call TRBD1 (6 bases). Trimming shortened V by 6 bases and J by 2 bases, and 17 bases separated the two germline ends. The CDR3 sequence is 16 residues long. Germline V gene data show CDR1 as LNHDA and CDR2 as SQIVND (reference sequence).

The rearrangement joins TRBV6-5 to TRBJ2-3; D remains ambiguous. Germline V gene data show CDR1 as MNHEY and CDR2 as SVGAGI. V dropped 4 bases and J dropped 3 bases, with 11 bases sitting between them. CDR3 length equals 14 residues. Here the CDR3 reads CASSSTGRTDTQYF. The CDR3 DNA follows: TGTGCCAGCAGTTCGACCGGTCGTACAGATACGCAGTATTTT.

This clone was found once. This chain links TRBV2 with TRBJ1-6; tentative D call: TRBD1 (6 bases). Trimming took off 8 bases at V and 5 bases at J, with 10 bases between the two ends. The CDR3 extends over 13 amino acids. CDR1 SNHLY and CDR2 FYNNEI come from the germline V gene. CDR3 in DNA: TGTGCCAGCCGACAGGCCAATAATTCACCCCTCCACTTT. This translates into CASRQANNSPLHF.

V gene TRBV5-1 combines with J gene TRBJ2-1; TRBD1 aligns across 7 bases. This CDR3 has 13 amino acids. Trimming took 4 bases from V and 7 from J; bases not matched to a gene: 5. The germline CDR1 and CDR2 sequences are SGHRS and YFSETQ. In nucleotides, the CDR3 is TGCGCCAGCAGCCAGACAGGGCGGAATGAGCAGTTCTTC. Its protein is CASSQTGRNEQFF.

This chain joins TRBV29-1 and TRBJ2-7, with TRBD1 identical over 11 bases. This CDR3 region has 14 residues. Trimming cost V 3 bases and J 6 bases; bases outside gene matches: 7. In germline, CDR1 is SQVTM, CDR2 ANQGSEA. The CDR3 DNA sequence: TGCAGCGTTGAGGGGGGACAGGGGGTGTTCGAGCAGTACTTC. Translated, it gives CSVEGGQGVFEQYF.

The CDR3 reads CASSPPAAGGWTGELFF. The CDR3 DNA follows: TGTGCCAGCAGCCCCCCGGCGGCAGGGGGGTGGACCGGGGAGCTGTTTTTT. The chain uses TRBV14 and TRBJ2-2, with D possibly matching TRBD1 (7 bases). Germline CDR1 is SGHDN and CDR2 is FVKESK. The CDR3 spans 17 residues. The V gene lost 4 bases and the J gene lost 5 bases, with 20 bases spanning the gap.

The chain links TRBV9 to TRBJ1-1; 9 bases line up with TRBD1. The CDR3 consists of 16 residues. The V gene's germline CDR1 is SGDLS and CDR2 YYNGEE. V shed 3 bases, J shed 1 base, and the junction held 7 bases outside the gene matches. The CDR3 DNA is TGTGCCAGCAGCGCCCGGGACAGGGACCCGAACACTGAAGCTTTCTTT. This gives the protein CASSARDRDPNTEAFF.

This clone was seen more than once but under ten times. The chain links TRBV11-3 to TRBJ2-5; 15 bases align to TRBD2. The CDR3 loop spans 17 amino acids. With 5 bases clipped from V and 4 bases from J, the junction kept 8 bases outside the gene matches. Germline V gene data show CDR1 as SGHNT and CDR2 as YENEEA. CDR3 nucleotide sequence: TGTGCCAGCAGCCCGTGGACTAGCGGGAGGGCCATAGAGACCCAGTACTTC. Amino acid sequence: CASSPWTSGRAIETQYF.

The chain uses TRBV10-3 and TRBJ1-2; D unresolved. The CDR3 extends over 15 amino acids. Germline assignment: CDR1 ENHRY and CDR2 SYGVKD. V dropped 2 bases and J dropped 7 bases, with 17 bases sitting between them. CDR3 sequence reads: CAISEGLGTSAGYTF. CDR3 in DNA: TGTGCCATCAGTGAGGGTCTGGGAACGAGCGCTGGCTACACCTTC.

The chain joins TRBV27 to TRBJ2-7; no reliable D call. The V gene's germline CDR1 is MNHEY and CDR2 SMNVEV (reference sequence). The CDR3 contains 17 residues. V was shortened by 0 bases and J by 2 bases, with 17 bases between the two germline ends. The CDR3, as DNA: TGTGCCAGCAGTTTATCGATCGCAGTCCCTTCTACCTACGAGCAGTACTTC. This sequence encodes CASSLSIAVPSTYEQYF.

J is TRBJ2-1 and V is TRBV25-1, with TRBD1 identical over 7 bases. CDR3 length equals 15 residues. V was pared by 6 bases and J by 5 bases, with 10 bases of the junction left unmatched. Germline CDR1 MGHDK, CDR2 SYGVNS. The chain's CDR3 is CASRDRDSRNNEQFF. CDR3 bases: TGTGCCAGCAGGGACCGGGACAGCCGAAACAATGAGCAGTTCTTC.

The CDR3 loop reads CASSLVGGPYNEQFF. DNA for the CDR3: TGCGCCAGCAGCTTGGTGGGAGGCCCCTACAATGAGCAGTTCTTC. This chain uses TRBV5-1 with TRBJ2-1; tentative D call: TRBD2 (6 bases). From germline, CDR1 is SGHRS and CDR2 YFSETQ. This CDR3 is built from 15 residues. Trimming took off 0 bases at V and 2 bases at J, with 9 bases between the two ends.

This clone was recorded only once. The CDR3 loop is CASSVDHWTPAQNYGYTF. CDR3 DNA sequence: TGTGCCAGCAGCGTAGATCATTGGACACCAGCCCAAAACTATGGCTACACCTTC. The rearrangement joins TRBV9 to TRBJ1-2, with D possibly TRBD1 on 5 matching bases. This CDR3 is built from 18 residues. Germline lookup yields CDR1 SGDLS and CDR2 YYNGEE. The V end lost 0 bases, the J end lost 2 bases, and 20 bases lay between the germline ends.

The chain uses TRBV30 and TRBJ1-3, with D possibly TRBD1 on 6 matching bases. CDR1 GTSNPN and CDR2 SVGIG come from the germline V gene (reference sequence). V was clipped by 3 bases and J by 2 bases, with 11 bases between them. The CDR3 is 14 residues long. The CDR3 region has the DNA TGTGCCTGGAGGGGGACATTCGCTGGAAACACCATATATTTT. Translating gives CAWRGTFAGNTIYF.

The J gene is TRBJ1-3, the V gene TRBV11-2, with a possible D match to TRBD1 (6 bases). CDR1 and CDR2 from the germline V gene are SGHAT and FQNNGV. The CDR3 sequence is 17 residues long. V dropped 5 bases and J dropped 0 bases, with 17 bases sitting between them. CDR3 DNA: TGTGCCAGCAGCGAAATTCGACAGGTTAGCTCTGGAAACACCATATATTTT. It encodes CASSEIRQVSSGNTIYF.